The 20 T cell receptor beta chains below come from one sample, sequenced in a study of tumor and adjacent non-tumor tissue in lung cancer. A modified ARM-PCR protocol with three rounds of nested PCR amplified TCRbeta. TCRdb recomputed calls from the multiplex PCR reads with MiXCR, one row per CDR3 protein. The profile shows fewer than 150,000 distinct CDR3 sequences, around two thirds of them singletons. RNA was extracted from bulk tissue without any cell sorting. Sequencing was done on a sample of lung tumor tissue. These receptors all come from a man aged 55 to 70 with small cell lung cancer.

Comment on this clonotype: A read error may be the cause here, since a much bigger clone is one base away. V and J are TRBV20-1 and TRBJ1-1, with D unresolved. The CDR3 runs 13 residues. CDR1 is DFQATT and CDR2 is SNEGSKA in the germline V gene (reference sequence). The CDR3 sequence: CSARGRRLSEAFF. The CDR3 DNA follows: TGCAGTGCGAGAGGCAGGAGGCTTAGTGAAGCTTTCTTT.

With regard to this clonotype: A much larger clone is a single base away; this may be a read error. The genes are TRBV5-6 and TRBJ2-7, with D perhaps TRBD2 (6 bases). This CDR3 is 15 amino acids long. The V gene's germline CDR1 is SGHDT and CDR2 YYEEEE. V lost 4 bases, J lost 5 bases, and 19 bases lay in between. CDR3 sequence: CASSTISRRVHEQYF. CDR3 nucleotides: TGTGCCAGCAGCACCATTAGCAGGAGGGTACACGAGCAGTACTTC.

This clonotype was seen only once. This rearrangement joins TRBV4-1 to TRBJ2-7; D gene uncertain. Germline V gene data show CDR1 as MGHRA and CDR2 as YSYEKL. The V end lost 0 bases, the J end lost 0 bases, and 12 bases lay between the germline ends. The CDR3 is 16 amino acids. The CDR3 sequence is CASSQDVLSDSYEQYF. CDR3 nucleotides: TGCGCCAGCAGCCAAGATGTGCTATCGGACTCCTACGAGCAGTACTTC.

This clonotype was counted at least ten times. The chain carries TRBV20-1 and TRBJ2-1, with 9 nucleotides matching TRBD2. There are 14 residues in the CDR3. With V trimmed by 6 bases and J by 4 bases, 7 bases remained unmatched. CDR1 and CDR2 from the germline V gene are DFQATT and SNEGSKA (reference sequence). CDR3 sequence reads: CSAKGLAGYNEQFF. CDR3 DNA sequence: TGCAGTGCAAAGGGGCTAGCGGGATACAATGAGCAGTTCTTC.

This clonotype was counted once. The junction departs from germline at one end; a sequencing error may be responsible. The chain has TRBV11-2 and TRBJ2-7; D is ambiguous. Germline lookup yields CDR1 SGHAT and CDR2 FQNNGV. This CDR3 has 16 amino acids. DNA for the CDR3: TGCGCCATCAGCTTAGTGTCCGGGCTAAGCTCCTACGTGCAGTACTTC. Translating it yields CAISLVSGLSSYVQYF.

As to this clonotype: A single base separates this from a much larger clone, so it may be a read error. J is TRBJ2-1 and V is TRBV6-6; 7 bases fit TRBD2. The CDR3 consists of 16 residues. Germline V gives CDR1 MNHNY, CDR2 SVGAGI (reference sequence). CDR3 sequence reads: CASSYPKRGFYDEQFF. The CDR3 nucleotides are TGTGCCAGCAGTTACCCAAAGCGGGGCTTCTACGATGAGCAGTTCTTC.

This chain uses TRBV6-1 with TRBJ1-1; D gene ambiguous. Trimming pared 4 bases from V and 7 bases from J, leaving 13 bases between. The germline gives CDR1 MNHNS, CDR2 SASEGT. The CDR3 is 13 amino acids. The CDR3 loop reads CASSVTDSSEAFF. The CDR3 region has the DNA TGTGCCAGCAGTGTTACAGACTCGAGTGAAGCTTTCTTT.

The chain links TRBV30 to TRBJ1-2; possible D gene TRBD1, 5 bases. Trimming cost V 2 bases and J 4 bases, with 11 bases left between them. This CDR3 is built from 13 residues. Germline V gives CDR1 GTSNPN, CDR2 SVGIG (reference sequence). The DNA of the CDR3 is TGTGCCTGGAGTTCAGGGAGACCCTATGGCTACACCTTC. It translates to CAWSSGRPYGYTF.

This clonotype was recorded a few times. This CDR3 fails to terminate in the conserved phenylalanine or tryptophan, so it likely reflects a read error. Because the CDR3's place on the DNA is in doubt, the DNA is left out and the CDR3 is given as listed by TCRdb. The chain uses TRBV11-1 and TRBJ2-2; no check of the table's D call, TRBD2, against the DNA was made. The CDR3 totals 13 residues, both ends included. Germline CDR1 is SGHAT and CDR2 is FQDESV (reference sequence). The CDR3 spells CASSRLGGGELFI.

This chain links TRBV10-3 with TRBJ1-6, with 10 bases aligning to TRBD1. This CDR3 contains 16 residues. The V gene's germline CDR1 is ENHRY and CDR2 SYGVKD. After removal of 3 bases from V and 7 bases from J, the junction contained 6 bases not matched to a gene. The CDR3 DNA follows: TGTGCCATCAGTGAAGGAACGGGACAGGGGAATTCACCCCTCCACTTT. The encoded protein is CAISEGTGQGNSPLHF.

About this clonotype itself: This may come from a read error, since a much larger clone is one base off. The chain links TRBV14 to TRBJ2-7; D unresolved. Germline V gene data show CDR1 as SGHDN and CDR2 as FVKESK. Trimming pared 6 bases from V and 3 bases from J, leaving 9 bases between. The CDR3 sequence is 12 residues long. CDR3: CASRPANYEQYF. The CDR3 DNA reads as TGTGCCAGCAGGCCAGCCAACTACGAGCAGTACTTC. Together with reference TRBV14 and TRBJ2-7, the CDR3 gives the full variable domain: EAGVTQFPSHSVIEKGQTVTLRCDPISGHDNLYWYRRVMGKEIKFLLHFVKESKQDESGMPNNRFLAERTGGTYSTLKVQPAELEDSGVYFCASRPANYEQYFGPGTRLTVT.

This clonotype was found a few times. The CDR3 DNA follows: TGTGCCAGCAGCCAATCCGGGACTGATAATTCACCCCTCCACTTT. Protein product: CASSQSGTDNSPLHF. This sequence joins TRBV14 and TRBJ1-6; TRBD1 is a possible D gene (5 bases). Germline CDR1 and CDR2: SGHDN and FVKESK. The CDR3 length is 15 residues. V gave up 2 bases and J gave up 5 bases, with 10 bases separating them.

The V and J genes are TRBV7-8 and TRBJ2-5, with TRBD2 matching over 11 bases. Germline lookup yields CDR1 SGHVS and CDR2 FQNEAQ. The trim removed 6 bases at V and 5 bases at J, leaving 8 bases unmatched. This CDR3 comprises 15 residues. The CDR3 here is CASRFSGRATETQYF. The CDR3 DNA reads TGTGCCAGCAGATTTAGCGGGAGGGCCACTGAGACCCAGTACTTC.

This chain joins TRBV7-9 and TRBJ2-3; 10 bases are shared with TRBD2. CDR3 length equals 16 residues. V shed 2 bases, J shed 4 bases, and the junction held 6 bases outside the gene matches. The germline CDR1 and CDR2 sequences are SEHNR and FQNEAQ (reference sequence). The CDR3 DNA is TGTGCCAGCAGCTTAACCCTAGCGGGAGAGGCAGATACGCAGTATTTT. Protein sequence: CASSLTLAGEADTQYF.

This clonotype was recorded once. One junction end disagrees with the germline gene, perhaps due to a read error. This chain uses TRBV20-1 with TRBJ1-6; D is ambiguous. From germline, CDR1 is DFQATT and CDR2 SNEGSKA (reference sequence). The CDR3 totals 14 residues. The CDR3 spells CNASSLGRHSPLHF. The CDR3 DNA is TGCAATGCTAGTTCTCTGGGCAGGCATTCACCCCTCCACTTT.

On this clonotype: At one of its ends the junction is not consistent with the germline gene, which may arise from a read error. This sequence joins TRBV20-1 and TRBJ1-4; no clear D. Germline CDR1 DFQATT, CDR2 SNEGSKA (reference sequence). This CDR3 has 13 amino acids. The DNA for the CDR3 is TGCAGTGCTAGTTCCGGGTATGATGAAAAACTGCCTTTT. This translates into CSASSGYDEKLPF.

This clonotype was counted a single time. The chain joins TRBV12-3 or TRBV12-4 to TRBJ1-1; 9 bases align to TRBD1. This CDR3 is 14 amino acids long. The ends lost 6 bases at V and 6 bases at J; junction bases unmatched: 8. The CDR3 loop reads CASSGQGFQAEAFF. In DNA form, the CDR3 reads TGTGCCAGCAGCGGACAGGGGTTTCAGGCTGAAGCTTTCTTT.

Note on this clonotype: One end of the junction varies from germline; a read error may be responsible. The chain joins TRBV7-7 to TRBJ2-1; perhaps TRBD1 as D (5 bases). The CDR3 totals 15 residues. Per germline, CDR1 SSHAT and CDR2 FNYEAQ (reference sequence). CDR3 DNA sequence: TGTGCTAGCAGCCCACACGACAGTACCTACCATGAGCAGTTCTTC. Translated: CASSPHDSTYHEQFF.

This chain connects TRBV4-1 to TRBJ2-5; D possibly corresponds to TRBD1 (5 bases). V lost 1 base to trimming and J lost 5 bases, with 20 bases between them. This CDR3 is 17 amino acids long. In germline, CDR1 is MGHRA, CDR2 YSYEKL. In nucleotides, the CDR3 is TGCGCCAGCAGCCAAGGTAGCCTTAGGCAGGGTAATGAGACCCAGTACTTC. It codes for CASSQGSLRQGNETQYF.

The J gene is TRBJ2-1, the V gene TRBV6-1; 8 bases fit TRBD1. With V trimmed by 6 bases and J by 6 bases, 10 bases remained unmatched. Germline CDR1 is MNHNS and CDR2 is SASEGT. This CDR3 has 15 amino acids. This CDR3 reads CASRQCRDRSNEQFF. The CDR3 DNA sequence: TGTGCCAGCAGACAGTGCCGGGACAGGAGCAATGAGCAGTTCTTC.